This is a list of T cell receptor beta chains from one sample in a study of cytomegalovirus exposure and HLA in healthy donors. Repertoires were generated with immunoSEQ multiplex PCR, while TCRdb's copy carries only in-frame clones and drops some. The sample consists of fewer than 200,000 clones, over 80% of them appearing once. The material sequenced was PBMCs. These receptor sequences come from a woman between 45 and 60 years old in good health and CMV-seropositive. Both conserved end residues are part of each CDR3. The D gene is left open where the match is weak. Rows may omit the clone size; those that give it use once, few, many or a size class.

TRBV19	TRBJ1-5	.	.	CASSIGGGSQPQHF	TGTGCCAGTAGTATAGGAGGGGGAAGTCAGCCCCAGCATTTT
TRBV11-1	TRBJ2-7	.	once	CASSSDSTYEQYF	TGTGCCAGCAGCTCGGACTCAACCTACGAGCAGTACTTC
TRBV19	TRBJ1-2	.	.	CASSIVQGNYGYTF	TGTGCCAGTAGTATAGTACAGGGAAACTATGGCTACACCTTC
TRBV11-2	TRBJ2-3	TRBD1	.	CASSLRFPGGGTDTQYF	TGTGCCAGCAGCTTACGGTTTCCAGGGGGAGGCACAGATACGCAGTATTTT
TRBV18	TRBJ1-4	.	.	CASSLQTATIEKLFF	TGTGCCAGCTCACTCCAGACAGCGACCATTGAAAAACTGTTTTTT
TRBV5-5	TRBJ1-1	.	.	CASSRSEENTEAFF	TGTGCCAGCAGCCGTTCCGAGGAGAACACTGAAGCTTTCTTT
TRBV19	TRBJ2-1	.	few	CASSIQGSNEQFF	TGTGCCAGTAGTATACAGGGCTCCAATGAGCAGTTCTTC
TRBV30	TRBJ2-7	.	once	CAWSVAGYEQYF	TGTGCCTGGAGTGTGGCGGGGTACGAGCAGTACTTC
TRBV28	TRBJ2-1	TRBD2	.	CASSLSLAVLNEQFF	TGTGCCAGCAGTTTATCCCTAGCGGTCCTGAATGAGCAGTTCTTC
TRBV5-3	TRBJ2-2	TRBD1	.	CARRSGTGDTGELFF	TGTGCCAGAAGGTCCGGGACAGGGGACACCGGGGAGCTGTTTTTT
TRBV11-2	TRBJ1-1	.	.	CASSFFGGRSEAFF	TGTGCCAGCAGCTTCTTCGGAGGAAGGTCTGAAGCTTTCTTT
TRBV5-4	TRBJ1-1	.	.	CASSLLTVNTEAFF	TGTGCCAGCAGCTTGCTGACAGTGAACACTGAAGCTTTCTTT
TRBV7-2	TRBJ1-4	.	.	CASSPPQGTNEKLFF	TGTGCCAGCAGCCCCCCCCAGGGGACTAATGAAAAACTGTTTTTT
TRBV2	TRBJ2-7	TRBD1	.	CATTPAGQGSYEQYF	TGTGCCACTACCCCGGCCGGACAGGGCTCCTACGAGCAGTACTTC
TRBV5-1	TRBJ1-2	.	.	CASSTGTFKGIIMGYTF	TGCGCCAGCAGCACCGGGACATTTAAGGGGATTATAATGGGCTACACCTTC
TRBV15	TRBJ1-4	TRBD1	once	CATSRGQGQDEKLFF	TGTGCCACCAGCAGAGGACAGGGCCAGGATGAAAAACTGTTTTTT
TRBV27	TRBJ2-7	TRBD1	.	CASSARTGSVYEQYF	TGTGCCAGCAGTGCTCGGACAGGGTCGGTATACGAGCAGTACTTC
TRBV29-1	TRBJ2-7	.	.	CSVGGSGQREQYF	TGCAGCGTCGGGGGTTCGGGACAGAGAGAGCAGTACTTC
TRBV28	TRBJ2-1	.	.	CASSLWNRLYGEQFF	TGTGCCAGCAGTTTATGGAACAGGCTGTACGGTGAGCAGTTCTTC
TRBV5-1	TRBJ2-1	TRBD1	.	CASSLFLGQGDNEQFF	TGCGCCAGCAGCTTGTTTTTAGGACAGGGCGACAATGAGCAGTTCTTC
TRBV5-6	TRBJ2-3	TRBD2	.	CASSAGLALADTQYF	TGTGCCAGCAGCGCTGGACTAGCGCTGGCAGATACGCAGTATTTT
TRBV5-1	TRBJ1-6	TRBD1	few	CASSWQGDPNSPLHF	TGCGCCAGCAGCTGGCAGGGGGACCCCAATTCACCCCTCCACTTT